Listed below are T cell receptor beta chains from one sample, sequenced in a study of blood T cell repertoires in COVID-19. Here immunoSEQ multiplex PCR was the method, and the copy in TCRdb shows in-frame clones only, minus some. The table includes approximately 220,000 clones, 86% detected once. Material: PBMCs or T cells enriched from blood (not recorded which). The receptors stem from a woman between 35 and 50 years old with acute COVID-19. CDR3s include the opening cysteine and the closing phenylalanine or tryptophan. The D gene is left open where the match is weak. A row's size may be missing; if present it is once, few, many or a size class.

clone size: NA; D gene: TRBD1; J gene: TRBJ2-7; V gene: TRBV6-5; CDR3 DNA: TGTGCCAGCAGAAGATCGGGACAGACCCAATACGAGCAGTACTTC; CDR3 protein: CASRRSGQTQYEQYF
clone size: NA; D gene: NA; J gene: TRBJ2-7; V gene: TRBV5-6; CDR3 DNA: TGTGCCAGCAGCTTGGGACTTGAGCAGTACTTC; CDR3 protein: CASSLGLEQYF
clone size: NA; D gene: NA; J gene: TRBJ1-1; V gene: TRBV12-3/TRBV12-4; CDR3 DNA: TGTGCCAGCAGTTTGACAGAGAACACTGAAGCTTTCTTT; CDR3 protein: CASSLTENTEAFF
clone size: NA; D gene: TRBD1; J gene: TRBJ1-3; V gene: TRBV3-1/TRBV3-2; CDR3 DNA: TGTGCCAGCAGCCTATGGGGACAGGGGGGTAGAAACACCATATATTTT; CDR3 protein: CASSLWGQGGRNTIYF
clone size: once; D gene: NA; J gene: TRBJ2-1; V gene: TRBV5-1; CDR3 DNA: TGCGCCAGCAGCTTGGACAGGAGCTCCTACAATGAGCAGTTCTTC; CDR3 protein: CASSLDRSSYNEQFF
clone size: NA; D gene: TRBD1; J gene: TRBJ1-1; V gene: TRBV12-5; CDR3 DNA: TGTGCTAGTGGTTTGTCTCGCCCGCGGACAGGGGGCAGGAACACTGAAGCTTTCTTT; CDR3 protein: CASGLSRPRTGGRNTEAFF
clone size: NA; D gene: TRBD1; J gene: TRBJ2-5; V gene: TRBV7-2; CDR3 DNA: TGTGCCAGCAGCTTAGGGGGTCCGACAGGGTTGAAAACCCAGTACTTC; CDR3 protein: CASSLGGPTGLKTQYF
clone size: NA; D gene: NA; J gene: TRBJ2-1; V gene: TRBV29-1; CDR3 DNA: TGCAGCGTTGAAAGTCAGGGGGGCTACAATGAGCAGTTCTTC; CDR3 protein: CSVESQGGYNEQFF
clone size: NA; D gene: NA; J gene: TRBJ2-6; V gene: TRBV7-3; CDR3 DNA: TGTGCCAGCAGCCCCACCCGGACACCCGTTACTGGGGCCAACGTCCTGACTTTC; CDR3 protein: CASSPTRTPVTGANVLTF
clone size: NA; D gene: TRBD2; J gene: TRBJ2-3; V gene: TRBV27; CDR3 DNA: TGTGCCACCTGGGGAGGGGAGGGAGATACGCAGTATTTT; CDR3 protein: CATWGGEGDTQYF
clone size: NA; D gene: NA; J gene: TRBJ2-3; V gene: TRBV11-3; CDR3 DNA: TGTGCCAGCAGCTACTCTCCGGGGGATACGCAGTATTTT; CDR3 protein: CASSYSPGDTQYF
clone size: NA; D gene: NA; J gene: TRBJ2-2; V gene: TRBV9; CDR3 DNA: TGTGCCAGCAGCCCTGCTGGGGGCAACACCGGGGAGCTGTTTTTT; CDR3 protein: CASSPAGGNTGELFF
clone size: NA; D gene: TRBD1; J gene: TRBJ1-2; V gene: TRBV6-5; CDR3 DNA: TGTGCCACCCGGACAGGGGCCCACTATGGCTACACCTTC; CDR3 protein: CATRTGAHYGYTF
clone size: NA; D gene: NA; J gene: TRBJ2-6; V gene: TRBV19; CDR3 DNA: TGTGCCAGTAGTATAGATCGGTCGGGGGCCAACGTCCTGACTTTC; CDR3 protein: CASSIDRSGANVLTF
clone size: once; D gene: NA; J gene: TRBJ2-3; V gene: TRBV11-3; CDR3 DNA: TGTGCCAGCAGCTTAGGGGGCAGTAGCACAGATACGCAGTATTTT; CDR3 protein: CASSLGGSSTDTQYF
clone size: NA; D gene: TRBD1; J gene: TRBJ2-7; V gene: TRBV6-6; CDR3 DNA: TGTGCCAGCAGCCCCGGGACAGGGAGCTCCGAGCAGTACTTC; CDR3 protein: CASSPGTGSSEQYF
clone size: NA; D gene: NA; J gene: TRBJ1-4; V gene: TRBV18; CDR3 DNA: TGTGCCAGCTCACTCACAGGGACCGCATCTCCCACAACTAATGAAAAACTGTTTTTT; CDR3 protein: CASSLTGTASPTTNEKLFF
clone size: NA; D gene: NA; J gene: TRBJ1-2; V gene: TRBV6-2/TRBV6-3; CDR3 DNA: TGTGCCAGCAGTTACTCGCACAGGTTCTATGGCTACACCTTC; CDR3 protein: CASSYSHRFYGYTF
clone size: NA; D gene: NA; J gene: TRBJ1-5; V gene: TRBV6-5; CDR3 DNA: TGTGCCAGCAGAGGACAGTTTAATCAGCCCCAGCATTTT; CDR3 protein: CASRGQFNQPQHF
clone size: NA; D gene: TRBD1; J gene: TRBJ1-5; V gene: TRBV6-5; CDR3 DNA: TGTGCCAGCAGACAGGGGGCAGGACAGCCCCAGCATTTT; CDR3 protein: CASRQGAGQPQHF
clone size: NA; D gene: TRBD1; J gene: TRBJ1-3; V gene: TRBV7-7; CDR3 DNA: TGTGCTAGCAGCCCCTTCTCGGGACAGGGGGCAGAGTCTGGAAACACCATATATTTT; CDR3 protein: CASSPFSGQGAESGNTIYF
clone size: NA; D gene: NA; J gene: TRBJ1-3; V gene: TRBV6-2/TRBV6-3; CDR3 DNA: TGTGCCAGCAGTTACTCAACCAGGGTCGACGGAAACACCATATATTTT; CDR3 protein: CASSYSTRVDGNTIYF
clone size: few; D gene: TRBD1; J gene: TRBJ1-4; V gene: TRBV6-4; CDR3 DNA: TGTGCCAGCAGTGACTCTGGACAGGGGAATGAAAAACTGTTTTTT; CDR3 protein: CASSDSGQGNEKLFF
clone size: NA; D gene: NA; J gene: TRBJ1-6; V gene: TRBV5-1; CDR3 DNA: TGCGCCAGCAGCTTTCAGGGTCGGAATTCACCCCTCCACTTT; CDR3 protein: CASSFQGRNSPLHF
clone size: NA; D gene: NA; J gene: TRBJ1-2; V gene: TRBV12-3/TRBV12-4; CDR3 DNA: TGTGCCAGCAGTTTAGCCTTCTATGGCTACACCTTC; CDR3 protein: CASSLAFYGYTF
clone size: once; D gene: NA; J gene: TRBJ1-1; V gene: TRBV2; CDR3 DNA: TGTGCCAGCAGTGAGAGGCCCTTTAACACTGAAGCTTTCTTT; CDR3 protein: CASSERPFNTEAFF
clone size: NA; D gene: TRBD1; J gene: TRBJ1-6; V gene: TRBV7-8; CDR3 DNA: TGTGCCAGCAGGATGGACAGGAGCTCCTATAATTCACCCCTCCACTTT; CDR3 protein: CASRMDRSSYNSPLHF